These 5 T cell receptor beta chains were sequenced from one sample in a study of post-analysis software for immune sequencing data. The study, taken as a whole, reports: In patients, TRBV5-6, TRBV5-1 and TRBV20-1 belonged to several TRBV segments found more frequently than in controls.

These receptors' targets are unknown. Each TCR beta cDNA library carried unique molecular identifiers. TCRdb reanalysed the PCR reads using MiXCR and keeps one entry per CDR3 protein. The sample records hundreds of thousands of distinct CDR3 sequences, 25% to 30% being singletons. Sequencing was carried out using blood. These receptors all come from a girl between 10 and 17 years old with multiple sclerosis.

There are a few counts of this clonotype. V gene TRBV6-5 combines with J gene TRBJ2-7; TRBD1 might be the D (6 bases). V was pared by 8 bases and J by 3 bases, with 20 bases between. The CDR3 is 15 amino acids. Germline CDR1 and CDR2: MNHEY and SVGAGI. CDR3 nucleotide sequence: TGTGCCAGCGGCCTTGGCAGGGGACCGCACTACGAGCAGTACTTC. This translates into CASGLGRGPHYEQYF.

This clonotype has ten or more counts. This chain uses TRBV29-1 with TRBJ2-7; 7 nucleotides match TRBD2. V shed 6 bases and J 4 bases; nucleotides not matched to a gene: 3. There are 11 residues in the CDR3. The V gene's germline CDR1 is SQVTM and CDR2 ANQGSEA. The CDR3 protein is CSVAGVYEQYF. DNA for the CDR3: TGCAGCGTCGCGGGGGTTTACGAGCAGTACTTC.

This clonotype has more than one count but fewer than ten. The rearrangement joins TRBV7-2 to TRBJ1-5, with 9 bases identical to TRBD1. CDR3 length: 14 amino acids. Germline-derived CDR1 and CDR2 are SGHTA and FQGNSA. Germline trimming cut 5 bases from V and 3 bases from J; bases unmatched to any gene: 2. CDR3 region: CASSRDRVNQPQHF. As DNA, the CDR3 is TGTGCCAGCAGCCGGGACAGGGTCAATCAGCCCCAGCATTTT.

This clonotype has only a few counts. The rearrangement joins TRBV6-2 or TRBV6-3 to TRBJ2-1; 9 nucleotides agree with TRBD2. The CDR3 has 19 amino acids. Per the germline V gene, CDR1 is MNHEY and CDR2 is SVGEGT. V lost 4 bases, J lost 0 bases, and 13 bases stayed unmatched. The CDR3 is CASSSPIRTSASSYNEQFF. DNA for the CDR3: TGTGCCAGCAGTTCCCCGATTAGGACTAGCGCGAGCTCCTACAATGAGCAGTTCTTC.

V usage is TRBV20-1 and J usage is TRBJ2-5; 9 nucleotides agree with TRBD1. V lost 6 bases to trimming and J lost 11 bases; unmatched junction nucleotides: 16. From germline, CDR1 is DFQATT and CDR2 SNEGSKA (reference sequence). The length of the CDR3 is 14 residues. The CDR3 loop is CSAHPGQGYNEQYF. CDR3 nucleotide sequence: TGCAGTGCGCACCCGGGACAGGGCTACAATGAGCAGTACTTC.